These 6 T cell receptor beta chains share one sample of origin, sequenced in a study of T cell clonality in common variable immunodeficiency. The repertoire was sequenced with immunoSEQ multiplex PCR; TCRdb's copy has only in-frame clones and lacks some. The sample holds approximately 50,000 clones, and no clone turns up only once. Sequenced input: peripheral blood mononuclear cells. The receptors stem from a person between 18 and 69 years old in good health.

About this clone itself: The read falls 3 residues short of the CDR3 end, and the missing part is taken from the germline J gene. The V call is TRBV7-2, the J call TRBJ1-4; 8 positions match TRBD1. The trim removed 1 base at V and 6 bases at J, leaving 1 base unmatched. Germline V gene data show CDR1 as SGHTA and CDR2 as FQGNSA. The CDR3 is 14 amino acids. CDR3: CASSLGTGYEKLFF. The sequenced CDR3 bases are TGTGCCAGCAGCTTAGGGACAGGGTATGAAAAA.

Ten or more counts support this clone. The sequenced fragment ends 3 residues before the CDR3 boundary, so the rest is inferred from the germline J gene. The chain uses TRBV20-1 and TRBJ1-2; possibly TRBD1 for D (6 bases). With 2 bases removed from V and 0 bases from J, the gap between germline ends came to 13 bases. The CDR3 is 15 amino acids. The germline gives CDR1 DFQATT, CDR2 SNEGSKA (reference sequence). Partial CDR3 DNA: TGCAGTGCTAGATTGGGGGGGCCCACTAACTATGGC. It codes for CSARLGGPTNYG. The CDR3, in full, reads CSARLGGPTNYGYTF.

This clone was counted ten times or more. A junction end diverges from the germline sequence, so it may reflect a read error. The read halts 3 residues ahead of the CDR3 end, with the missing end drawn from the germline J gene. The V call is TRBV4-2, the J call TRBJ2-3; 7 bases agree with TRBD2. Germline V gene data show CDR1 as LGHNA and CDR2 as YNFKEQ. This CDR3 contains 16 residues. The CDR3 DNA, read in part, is TGCGCCAGCAGCCCCTTGGGGAGCGGGACCTTCGATACG. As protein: CASSPLGSGTFDT. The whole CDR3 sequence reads CASSPLGSGTFDTQYF.

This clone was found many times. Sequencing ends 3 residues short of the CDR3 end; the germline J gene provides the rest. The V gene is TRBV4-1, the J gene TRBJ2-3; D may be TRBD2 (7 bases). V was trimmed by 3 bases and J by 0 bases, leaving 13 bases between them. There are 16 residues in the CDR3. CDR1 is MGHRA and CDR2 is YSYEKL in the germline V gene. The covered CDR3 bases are TGCGCCAGCAGCCAGGTTGGGGGGGCTAGCACAGATACG. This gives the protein CASSQVGGASTDT. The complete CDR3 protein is CASSQVGGASTDTQYF.

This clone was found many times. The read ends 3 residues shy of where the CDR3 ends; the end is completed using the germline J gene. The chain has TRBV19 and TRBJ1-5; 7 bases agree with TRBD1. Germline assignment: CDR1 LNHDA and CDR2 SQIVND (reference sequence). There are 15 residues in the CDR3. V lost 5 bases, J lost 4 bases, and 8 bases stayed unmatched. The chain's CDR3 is CASSPRDRGNQPQHF. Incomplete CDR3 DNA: TGTGCCAGTAGTCCCCGGGACAGAGGAAATCAGCCC. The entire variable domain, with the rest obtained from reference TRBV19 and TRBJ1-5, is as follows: DGGITQSPKYLFRKEGQNVTLSCEQNLNHDAMYWYRQDPGQGLRLIYYSQIVNDFQKGDIAEGYSVSREKKESFPLTVTSAQKNPTAFYLCASSPRDRGNQPQHFGDGTRLSIL.

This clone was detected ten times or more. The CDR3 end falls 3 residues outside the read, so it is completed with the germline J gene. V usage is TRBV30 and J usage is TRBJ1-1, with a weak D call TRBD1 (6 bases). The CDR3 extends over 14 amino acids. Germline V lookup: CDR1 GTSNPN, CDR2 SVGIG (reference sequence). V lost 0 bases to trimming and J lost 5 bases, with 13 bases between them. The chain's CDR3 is CAWSVDTGSTEAFF. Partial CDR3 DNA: TGTGCCTGGAGTGTGGACACAGGGTCGACTGAA. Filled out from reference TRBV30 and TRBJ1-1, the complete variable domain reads SQTIHQWPATLVQPVGSPLSLECTVEGTSNPNLYWYRQAAGRGLQLLFYSVGIGQISSEVPQNLSASRPQDRQFILSSKKLLLSDSGFYLCAWSVDTGSTEAFFGQGTRLTVV.